These 24 T cell receptor beta chains originate from one sample sequenced in a study of cytomegalovirus exposure and HLA in healthy donors. Vbeta (60) and Jbeta (13) primers were used in the PCR. TCRdb keeps only in-frame clones here, not all; method: immunoSEQ multiplex PCR. In the table there are 100,000 to 150,000 clones, 73% of which are singletons. Material: PBMCs. The receptors were gathered from a man aged 55 to 69 in good health and CMV-seropositive.

The rearrangement uses TRBV11-3 and TRBJ2-5; TRBD1 matches at 7 bases. V gave up 2 bases and J gave up 5 bases; unmatched junction bases: 8. This CDR3 has 15 amino acids. Germline loops: CDR1 SGHNT, CDR2 YENEEA. The CDR3: CASSLRTGEMETQYF. CDR3 in DNA: TGTGCCAGCAGCTTAAGGACAGGCGAGATGGAGACCCAGTACTTC.

The chain links TRBV28 to TRBJ1-4; weak D call: TRBD1 (6 bases). Germline V gives CDR1 MDHEN, CDR2 SYDVKM. The germline V and J ends were trimmed by 4 bases and 3 bases, with 12 bases remaining between them. The CDR3 is 15 amino acids. The CDR3 DNA reads TGTGCCAGCAGTTCCGTGGGGGGGCCTAATGAAAAACTGTTTTTT. This sequence encodes CASSSVGGPNEKLFF.

Points on this clone: At one end the junction does not follow the germline gene, possibly because of a read error. The CDR3 sequence is CASSEGQGYYEQYF. In DNA form, the CDR3 reads TGTGCCAGCAGCGAAGGACAGGGCTACTACGAGCAGTACTTC. V gene TRBV6-1 combines with J gene TRBJ2-7; 8 bases are a match to TRBD1. The germline gives CDR1 MNHNS, CDR2 SASEGT. The length of the CDR3 is 14 residues.

This clone was observed a handful of times. The rearrangement uses TRBV11-2 and TRBJ2-1; the D is unclear. Deletions cut 2 bases from V and 3 bases from J, with 5 bases between. The CDR3 length is 13 residues. Germline V gene data show CDR1 as SGHAT and CDR2 as FQNNGV. In nucleotides, the CDR3 is TGTGCCAGCAGCTTAAACAGCTACAATGAGCAGTTCTTC. Protein product: CASSLNSYNEQFF. Filled out from reference TRBV11-2 and TRBJ2-1, the complete variable domain reads EAGVAQSPRYKIIEKRQSVAFWCNPISGHATLYWYQQILGQGPKLLIQFQNNGVVDDSQLPKDRFSAERLKGVDSTLKIQPAKLEDSAVYLCASSLNSYNEQFFGPGTRLTVL.

This clone has a handful of counts. The chain is built from TRBV11-2 and TRBJ2-7; tentatively, D is TRBD1 (6 bases). V lost 4 bases to trimming and J lost 5 bases, with 9 bases between them. This CDR3 contains 12 residues. Germline V gives CDR1 SGHAT, CDR2 FQNNGV. The CDR3 protein is CASSSNRDEQYF. The CDR3 DNA follows: TGTGCCAGCAGCTCCAACAGGGACGAGCAGTACTTC.

The chain carries TRBV7-8 and TRBJ1-3, with 7 positions matching TRBD1. CDR3 length: 14 residues. The germline V gene has CDR1 SGHVS and CDR2 FQNEAQ. V shed 8 bases, J shed 4 bases, and the junction held 8 bases outside the gene matches. CDR3 protein: CASAQGVGGNTIYF. The CDR3 DNA sequence: TGTGCCAGCGCTCAGGGGGTGGGCGGAAACACCATATATTTT.

This chain uses TRBV6-5 with TRBJ1-2, with unresolved D. CDR1 and CDR2 (germline): MNHEY, SVGAGI. The length of the CDR3 is 15 residues. Trimming took off 0 bases at V and 0 bases at J, with 8 bases between the two ends. CDR3 in amino acids: CASSYSTTANYGYTF. The CDR3 nucleotides are TGTGCCAGCAGTTACTCGACCACAGCTAACTATGGCTACACCTTC.

V usage is TRBV27 and J usage is TRBJ2-1, with 11 bases that match TRBD2. CDR3 length equals 16 residues. The germline gives CDR1 MNHEY, CDR2 SMNVEV (reference sequence). V lost 0 bases and J lost 3; bases outside the gene matches: 1. DNA of the CDR3: TGTGCCAGCAGTTTATCCGGGACTAGCGGCTACAATGAGCAGTTCTTC. It yields the protein CASSLSGTSGYNEQFF.

A note on this clone: Other DNA sequences in this sample translate to the same CDR3. This chain connects TRBV7-9 to TRBJ2-5; no reliable D call. Trimming pared 1 base from V and 2 bases from J, leaving 11 bases between. This CDR3 is 15 amino acids long. Germline V CDR1 and CDR2: SEHNR, FQNEAQ (reference sequence). The CDR3 sequence is CASSLGLADQETQYF. For the CDR3, the DNA is TGTGCCAGCAGCTTAGGTTTGGCAGATCAAGAGACCCAGTACTTC.

Worth noting for this clone: This CDR3 is also generated by other DNA sequences in the sample. J is TRBJ2-7 and V is TRBV28; tentatively, D is TRBD2 (5 bases). CDR1 is MDHEN, CDR2 SYDVKM, per germline. The germline V and J ends were trimmed by 8 bases and 6 bases, with 8 bases remaining between them. The CDR3 loop spans 10 amino acids. CDR3 bases: TGTGCCAGCTCCCGGGGCGAGCAGTACTTC. Translated, it gives CASSRGEQYF.

In its sample, this clone was seen a few times. The chain carries TRBV29-1 and TRBJ1-2, with D perhaps TRBD1 (5 bases). The CDR3 has 13 residues. The V gene lost 7 bases and the J gene lost 6 bases, with 18 bases spanning the gap. Germline CDR1 SQVTM, CDR2 ANQGSEA. CDR3 sequence reads: CSASSGGSHGYTF. The CDR3 nucleotides read TGCAGCGCATCCTCGGGGGGATCGCATGGCTACACCTTC.

This chain joins TRBV5-8 and TRBJ2-3, with TRBD2 matching over 7 bases. With V trimmed by 2 bases and J by 4 bases, 1 base remained unmatched. The CDR3 contains 13 residues. Germline V gene data show CDR1 as SGHTS and CDR2 as YDEGEE. CDR3 nucleotides: TGTGCCAGCAGCTTTGCGGGGGCAGATACGCAGTATTTT. This translates into CASSFAGADTQYF.

The chain recombines TRBV13 with TRBJ1-2; 11 bases match TRBD1. J gave up 6 bases and V 7 bases, and 10 bases lay outside the gene matches. Germline lookup yields CDR1 PRHDT and CDR2 FYEKMQ (reference sequence). CDR3 size: 15 residues. DNA for the CDR3: TGTGCCAGCATACAAGGCGGACAGGGGGCACATGGCTACACCTTC. It yields the protein CASIQGGQGAHGYTF.

The V and J genes are TRBV28 and TRBJ1-6; tentative D call: TRBD1 (5 bases). V was shortened by 2 bases and J by 11 bases, with 13 bases between the two germline ends. The V gene's germline CDR1 is MDHEN and CDR2 SYDVKM. This CDR3 has 14 amino acids. The CDR3 nucleotides are TGTGCCAGCAGTTTAAGGGGCCCTAGGGCACCCCTCCACTTT. Residues: CASSLRGPRAPLHF.

J is TRBJ1-3 and V is TRBV6-6, with a tentative D call TRBD1 (5 bases). The V end was cut by 7 bases, the J end by 1 base, with 14 bases between. Per germline, CDR1 MNHNY and CDR2 SVGAGI (reference sequence). The CDR3 has 15 residues. The CDR3 DNA is TGTGCCAGCACCTCCGTGGGGCTATCTGGAAACACCATATATTTT. Translation gives CASTSVGLSGNTIYF.

The rearrangement links TRBV30 to TRBJ1-6; 8 positions agree with TRBD1. Trimming took 4 bases from V and 0 from J; bases not matched to a gene: 2. The CDR3 consists of 15 residues. CDR1 and CDR2 (germline): GTSNPN, SVGIG (reference sequence). CDR3 in DNA: TGTGCCTGGAACAGGGGGAGCTCCTATAATTCACCCCTCCACTTT. Residues: CAWNRGSSYNSPLHF.

This clone appeared many times. This chain joins TRBV28 and TRBJ1-4; TRBD1 matches 11 bases. Germline CDR1 is MDHEN and CDR2 is SYDVKM. With V trimmed by 8 bases and J by 8 bases, 4 bases remained unmatched. This CDR3 has 13 amino acids. The CDR3 DNA reads TGTGCCAGCGGGACAGGGGGTGGGGAAAAACTGTTTTTT. Its protein product is CASGTGGGEKLFF.

This clone was counted a few times. V usage is TRBV7-6 and J usage is TRBJ2-1; tentatively, D is TRBD2 (6 bases). CDR3 length equals 14 residues. The V end was cut by 0 bases, the J end by 15 bases, with 18 bases between. Germline assignment: CDR1 SGHVS and CDR2 FNYEAQ. For the CDR3, the DNA is TGTGCCAGCAGCTTAGCGCCGGCCGGGACTTCTCTGTTCTTC. Translating it yields CASSLAPAGTSLFF.

This clone was detected a few times. This chain links TRBV6-6 with TRBJ1-5; D is possibly TRBD1 (5 bases). V lost 5 bases, J lost 2 bases, and 10 bases lay in between. From germline, CDR1 is MNHNY and CDR2 SVGAGI (reference sequence). This CDR3 has 14 residues. Here the CDR3 DNA reads TGTGCCAGCAGTCCCAGGGTGGGCAATCAGCCCCAGCATTTT. Encoded protein: CASSPRVGNQPQHF.

V usage is TRBV5-1 and J usage is TRBJ2-5; 12 nucleotides match TRBD2. The trim removed 0 bases at V and 4 bases at J, leaving 4 bases unmatched. The germline V gene encodes CDR1 SGHRS and CDR2 YFSETQ. The CDR3 is 16 residues long. CDR3 in DNA: TGCGCCAGCAGCTTGGAACCTAGCGGGGGGGCAGAGACCCAGTACTTC. Translated, it gives CASSLEPSGGAETQYF.

This chain connects TRBV5-1 to TRBJ1-3, with D tentatively TRBD1 (6 bases). The CDR3 runs to 16 residues. The germline V gene encodes CDR1 SGHRS and CDR2 YFSETQ. The ends were cut back, 2 bases at V and 0 bases at J, with 12 bases in the middle. In DNA, the CDR3 is TGCGCCAGCAGCTTTACACAGGGCCTCTCTGGAAACACCATATATTTT. Residues: CASSFTQGLSGNTIYF.

This chain joins TRBV6-5 and TRBJ2-3; maybe TRBD1 (6 bases). This CDR3 has 14 amino acids. CDR1 and CDR2 from the germline V gene are MNHEY and SVGAGI. V was pared by 5 bases and J by 6 bases, with 15 bases between. The CDR3, as DNA: TGTGCCAGCAGTCAACGGAGTGACAGGGATACGCAGTATTTT. Residues: CASSQRSDRDTQYF.

The chain's CDR3 is CAISPEFGTGVLNYGYTF. As DNA, the CDR3 is TGTGCCATCAGTCCGGAATTTGGGACAGGGGTTTTGAACTATGGCTACACCTTC. This chain connects TRBV10-3 to TRBJ1-2, with 10 bases identical to TRBD1. CDR3 length: 18 residues. V lost 5 bases and J lost 2; bases outside the gene matches: 14. CDR1 and CDR2 (germline): ENHRY, SYGVKD.

The V gene is TRBV7-8, the J gene TRBJ2-2, with D unresolved. The length of the CDR3 is 14 residues. CDR1 and CDR2 from the germline V gene are SGHVS and FQNEAQ. V dropped 0 bases and J dropped 1 base, with 3 bases sitting between them. The CDR3 loop is CASSLARNTGELFF. The CDR3 DNA follows: TGTGCCAGCAGCTTAGCGCGGAACACCGGGGAGCTGTTTTTT.